This TCR beta chain was retrieved from a study of blood T cells in healthy people across ages. A second about 7 to 12 cycle PCR used barcoded and J-beta primers. Tags on each cDNA molecule came from a template-switch adaptor with 12 random nucleotides. One entry per CDR3 protein, called by TCRdb with MiXCR from the 5' RACE reads. The sample carries around 1.5 million distinct CDR3 sequences, almost 60% recorded once. The study's findings and limits: Donor CMV status, an unknown factor, possibly confounded changes in expanded clonotypes.

Points on this clonotype: The antigen is not known.

The CDR3 spans 14 residues. From germline, CDR1 is SQVTM and CDR2 ANQGSEA. Trimming left V 0 bases short and J 0 bases short, with 6 bases between. Caucasian individuals from Russia who were healthy and aged about 6 to 95 acted as donors. This chain connects TRBV29-1 to TRBJ1-3; D call uncertain. The origin of this receptor is a young man in good health. Sequences were obtained from blood. The CDR3 bases are TGCAGCGTTGAAGATAGACTCTCTGGAAACACCATATATTTT. Translation: CSVEDRLSGNTIYF. Supplemented by reference TRBV29-1 and TRBJ1-3, the full variable domain reads SAVISQKPSRDICQRGTSLTIQCQVDSQVTMMFWYRQQPGQSLTLIATANQGSEATYESGFVIDKFPISRPNLTFSTLTVSNMSPEDSSIYLCSVEDRLSGNTIYFGEGSWLTVV.